Presented here are 11 T cell receptor beta chains from one specimen sequenced in a study of T cell responses to AZD1222 COVID-19 vaccine. This table comes from immunoSEQ multiplex PCR, and its TCRdb copy is limited to in-frame clones, with some not included. The sample includes 180,000 or so clones, roughly 94% seen only once; the top ten take under 1.5%. The input for sequencing was peripheral blood, taken 28 days after the second AZD1222 dose. These receptor sequences come from an adult who received the AZD1222 COVID-19 vaccine.

CDR3: CASSLLGQGADYGYTF. Here the CDR3 DNA reads TGTGCCAGCAGCTTATTGGGACAGGGGGCCGATTATGGCTACACCTTC. This chain links TRBV7-2 with TRBJ1-2, with 12 bases aligning to TRBD1. The V segment lost 2 bases and the J segment 5 bases; nucleotides outside the gene matches: 6. The CDR3 contains 16 residues. Germline V gene lookup returns CDR1 SGHTA and CDR2 FQGNSA.

This sequence joins TRBV7-2 and TRBJ2-1; D is unresolved. With 2 bases removed from V and 16 bases from J, the gap between germline ends came to 6 bases. CDR1 and CDR2 (germline): SGHTA, FQGNSA. The CDR3 covers 9 residues. CDR3 bases: TGTGCCAGCAGCTTATCTGGATTCTTC. Protein product: CASSLSGFF.

Worth noting for this clone: This sample includes further DNA sequences coding for the same CDR3. The V call is TRBV30, the J call TRBJ1-5, with D hard to call. Looked up from germline, CDR1 is GTSNPN and CDR2 is SVGIG (reference sequence). V dropped 0 bases and J dropped 0 bases, with 3 bases sitting between them. This CDR3 contains 13 residues. DNA of the CDR3: TGTGCCTGGAGTGTCGATAGCAATCAGCCCCAGCATTTT. Amino acid sequence: CAWSVDSNQPQHF. Filled out from reference TRBV30 and TRBJ1-5, the complete variable domain reads SQTIHQWPATLVQPVGSPLSLECTVEGTSNPNLYWYRQAAGRGLQLLFYSVGIGQISSEVPQNLSASRPQDRQFILSSKKLLLSDSGFYLCAWSVDSNQPQHFGDGTRLSIL.

The rearrangement links TRBV7-2 to TRBJ2-5; 7 nucleotides match TRBD1. CDR3 length: 14 amino acids. In germline, CDR1 is SGHTA, CDR2 FQGNSA. The V segment lost 2 bases and the J segment 5 bases; nucleotides outside the gene matches: 5. The CDR3 region has the DNA TGTGCCAGCAGCTTAAGAGGGGGCGGGGAGACCCAGTACTTC. Translating it yields CASSLRGGGETQYF.

This CDR3 reads CSVQVGETQYF. CDR3 nucleotides: TGCAGTGTCCAGGTTGGGGAGACCCAGTACTTC. The chain is built from TRBV20-1 and TRBJ2-5, with D unclear. From germline, CDR1 is DFQATT and CDR2 SNEGSKA (reference sequence). V lost 7 bases, J lost 5 bases, and 11 bases lay in between. This CDR3 has 11 residues.

The chain joins TRBV4-2 to TRBJ1-1, with D hard to call. The CDR3 has 15 amino acids. Trimming stripped 3 bases from V and 3 bases from J, with 14 bases between. The germline CDR1 and CDR2 sequences are LGHNA and YNFKEQ. The CDR3 reads CASSHALGRDTEAFF. CDR3 in DNA: TGTGCCAGCAGCCATGCTCTGGGCCGGGACACTGAAGCTTTCTTT.

The rearrangement joins TRBV12-5 to TRBJ2-7; 7 nucleotides align to TRBD1. CDR1 is LGHNT and CDR2 is FRNRAP in the germline V gene. The J segment lost 4 bases and the V segment lost 6 bases, leaving 6 bases of the junction unmatched. The CDR3 sequence is 13 residues long. The CDR3 DNA follows: TGTGCTAGTGGCCGCGACAGGGCGTACGAGCAGTACTTC. It is translated as CASGRDRAYEQYF.

In this sample, this clone turned up once. This rearrangement joins TRBV5-6 to TRBJ1-4, with D possibly TRBD1 on 5 matching bases. The ends were cut back, 3 bases at V and 0 bases at J, with 15 bases in the middle. This CDR3 has 17 amino acids. From germline, CDR1 is SGHDT and CDR2 YYEEEE. CDR3 loop: CASSSWGRWATNEKLFF. CDR3 in DNA: TGTGCCAGCAGCTCATGGGGACGGTGGGCAACTAATGAAAAACTGTTTTTT.

The chain has TRBV9 and TRBJ1-4; possibly TRBD1 for D (6 bases). The CDR3 is 15 residues long. V was pared by 3 bases and J by 7 bases, with 16 bases between. CDR1 SGDLS and CDR2 YYNGEE come from the germline V gene. The CDR3 protein is CASSATGSGGEKLFF. The CDR3 nucleotides are TGTGCCAGCAGCGCCACAGGGTCCGGGGGTGAAAAACTGTTTTTT. Using reference TRBV9 and TRBJ1-4 for the parts outside the CDR3, the full variable domain is DSGVTQTPKHLITATGQRVTLRCSPRSGDLSVYWYQQSLDQGLQFLIQYYNGEERAKGNILERFSAQQFPDLHSELNLSSLELGDSALYFCASSATGSGGEKLFFGSGTQLSVL.

The J gene is TRBJ2-1, the V gene TRBV11-2; TRBD1 is a possible D gene (6 bases). This CDR3 has 12 residues. Germline V gives CDR1 SGHAT, CDR2 FQNNGV. The ends were cut back, 5 bases at V and 15 bases at J, with 17 bases in the middle. The CDR3: CASSDHGTRLFF. CDR3 coding DNA: TGTGCCAGCAGCGACCATGGGACACGACTGTTCTTC.

The CDR3 reads CASSIGQGNGELFF. CDR3 DNA: TGTGCCAGTAGTATTGGGCAGGGAAACGGGGAGCTGTTTTTT. The genes are TRBV19 and TRBJ2-2, with D perhaps TRBD1 (5 bases). Germline V gene lookup returns CDR1 LNHDA and CDR2 SQIVND (reference sequence). The CDR3 spans 14 residues. Between the trimmed V and J ends, which lost 3 bases and 7 bases, there was a span of 12 bases.